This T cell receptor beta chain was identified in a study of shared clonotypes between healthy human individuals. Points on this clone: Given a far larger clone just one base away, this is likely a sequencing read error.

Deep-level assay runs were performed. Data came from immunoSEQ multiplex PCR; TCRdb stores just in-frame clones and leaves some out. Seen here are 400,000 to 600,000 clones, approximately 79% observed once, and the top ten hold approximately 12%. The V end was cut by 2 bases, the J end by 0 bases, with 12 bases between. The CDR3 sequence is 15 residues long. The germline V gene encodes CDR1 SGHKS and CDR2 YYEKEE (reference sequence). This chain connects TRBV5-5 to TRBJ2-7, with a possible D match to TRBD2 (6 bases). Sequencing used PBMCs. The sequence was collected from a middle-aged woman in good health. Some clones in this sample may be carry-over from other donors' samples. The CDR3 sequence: CASSLGGASSYEQYF. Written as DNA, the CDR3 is TGTGCCAGCAGCTTAGGCGGGGCCAGCTCCTACGAGCAGTACTTC.